This is a list of T cell receptor beta chains from one sample in a study of cytomegalovirus exposure and HLA in healthy donors. TCRdb's copy holds only in-frame clones and misses some; the assay was immunoSEQ multiplex PCR. The sample includes tens of thousands of clones, roughly 87% of them seen just once. Sequencing used PBMCs. These receptors all come from a woman in her 40s in good health and CMV-seropositive. Both conserved end residues are part of each CDR3. The D gene is left open where the match is weak. The size of a clone is reported for some rows only, either as once, few or many, or as a class for expanded clones.

D,J,V,size,CDR3,DNA
TRBD1,TRBJ1-1,TRBV5-8,NA,CASSLGGQGCEAFF,TGTGCCAGCAGCTTGGGGGGACAGGGGTGTGAAGCTTTCTTT
NA,TRBJ2-4,TRBV10-1,NA,CASRDTRLAKNIQYF,TGCGCCAGCAGAGATACCAGGTTAGCCAAAAACATTCAGTACTTC
NA,TRBJ2-7,TRBV28,few,CASSSGPEGVYEQYF,TGTGCCAGCAGTTCAGGCCCGGAGGGCGTCTACGAGCAGTACTTC
NA,TRBJ1-1,TRBV6-5,NA,CASSRSGGNTEAFF,TGTGCCAGCTCCCGCTCGGGAGGCAATACTGAAGCTTTCTTT
TRBD1,TRBJ1-5,TRBV5-1,NA,CASSWGTDSNQPQHF,TGCGCCAGCAGCTGGGGGACAGATAGCAATCAGCCCCAGCATTTT
TRBD1,TRBJ1-1,TRBV29-1,NA,CSGTQGAAEAFF,TGCAGCGGAACACAGGGGGCCGCTGAAGCTTTCTTT
NA,TRBJ1-2,TRBV2,once,CASQGAGSNYGYTF,TGTGCCAGCCAAGGGGCCGGCTCTAACTATGGCTACACCTTC
NA,TRBJ1-1,TRBV29-1,NA,CSAPTAGAEAFF,TGCAGCGCCCCCACCGCAGGGGCTGAAGCTTTCTTT
TRBD2,TRBJ2-7,TRBV7-9,NA,CASSLAIPGLVVYEQYF,TGTGCCAGCAGCTTAGCGATTCCGGGACTAGTAGTCTACGAGCAGTACTTC
NA,TRBJ2-7,TRBV29-1,few,CSVDKELGEQYF,TGCAGCGTTGACAAAGAGCTTGGCGAGCAGTACTTC
TRBD1,TRBJ1-5,TRBV19,NA,CASSIWGTARGNQPQHF,TGTGCCAGTAGTATATGGGGGACAGCCAGGGGAAATCAGCCCCAGCATTTT
NA,TRBJ1-3,TRBV7-9,NA,CASSLAPQTVVGNTIYF,TGTGCCAGCAGCTTAGCCCCACAGACAGTTGTTGGAAACACCATATATTTT
TRBD1,TRBJ2-1,TRBV7-2,NA,CASSPRDRTYNEQFF,TGTGCCAGCAGCCCCCGGGACAGGACCTACAATGAGCAGTTCTTC
TRBD2,TRBJ2-7,TRBV15,NA,CATSPGTSGPRGEYF,TGTGCCACCAGCCCCGGGACTAGCGGTCCCCGAGGGGAGTACTTC
TRBD2,TRBJ2-3,TRBV28,NA,CASSYLAGDSLTSTDTQYF,TGTGCCAGCAGTTATCTAGCGGGGGACTCCTTAACTAGCACAGATACGCAGTATTTT
NA,TRBJ1-2,TRBV4-2,NA,CASSQGSTVTNYGYTF,TGTGCCAGCAGCCAAGGAAGCACAGTCACTAACTATGGCTACACCTTC
TRBD1,TRBJ1-1,TRBV6-5,NA,CVSSRWDRDKAFF,TGTGTCAGCAGCCGGTGGGACAGGGACAAAGCTTTCTTT
NA,TRBJ2-1,TRBV18,NA,CASSPIGFRGEQFF,TGTGCCAGCTCACCGATTGGCTTCAGAGGGGAGCAGTTCTTC
TRBD2,TRBJ2-1,TRBV7-2,NA,CASSLAGGSRINEQFF,TGTGCCAGCAGCTTAGCCGGCGGGAGCCGGATAAATGAGCAGTTCTTC
NA,TRBJ2-7,TRBV7-2,NA,CASSLVGGELSEQYF,TGTGCCAGCAGCTTAGTTGGAGGGGAGCTGTCCGAGCAGTACTTC
NA,TRBJ1-2,TRBV5-6,NA,CASRDGGARGYTF,TGTGCCAGCAGGGATGGGGGGGCGCGGGGCTACACCTTC
NA,TRBJ1-2,TRBV6-6,once,CASRGTRNYGYTF,TGTGCCAGCAGAGGAACGAGGAACTATGGCTACACCTTC
NA,TRBJ2-1,TRBV5-6,NA,CASSLGGTSYNEQFF,TGTGCCAGCAGCTTGGGTGGGACATCGTACAATGAGCAGTTCTTC
NA,TRBJ1-1,TRBV19,NA,CASSIDRLNTEAFF,TGTGCCAGTAGTATTGACAGGCTGAACACTGAAGCTTTCTTT
NA,TRBJ1-2,TRBV19,NA,CASSMREYGYTF,TGTGCCAGTAGTATGCGGGAATATGGCTACACCTTC
NA,TRBJ2-1,TRBV7-3,few,CASSLFKGAYNEQFF,TGTGCCAGCAGCTTGTTTAAGGGGGCCTACAATGAGCAGTTCTTC
TRBD1,TRBJ1-1,TRBV23-1,NA,CASSQSTGEKTEAFF,TGCGCCAGCAGTCAATCTACAGGGGAGAAAACTGAAGCTTTCTTT
NA,TRBJ2-5,TRBV7-6,NA,CASSLVGSGETQYF,TGTGCCAGCAGCTTAGTGGGGTCAGGGGAGACCCAGTACTTC
NA,TRBJ1-4,TRBV2,NA,CASSRGKGPGEKLFF,TGTGCCAGTAGTCGGGGTAAAGGGCCTGGGGAAAAACTGTTTTTT
NA,TRBJ1-1,TRBV20-1,NA,CSATENTEAFF,TGCAGTGCGACAGAAAACACTGAAGCTTTCTTT
NA,TRBJ2-3,TRBV6-5,NA,CASSYSVLTDTQYF,TGTGCCAGCAGTTATAGCGTTTTGACAGATACGCAGTATTTT
TRBD1,TRBJ1-6,TRBV10-3,NA,CAISEGQENSPLHF,TGTGCCATCAGTGAGGGACAGGAGAATTCACCCCTCCACTTT
TRBD1,TRBJ1-1,TRBV2,NA,CASTGQGAMNTEAFF,TGTGCCAGCACCGGACAGGGGGCCATGAACACTGAAGCTTTCTTT
NA,TRBJ2-7,TRBV29-1,NA,CSVYDSYEQYF,TGCAGCGTTTACGACAGCTACGAGCAGTACTTC
NA,TRBJ2-7,TRBV5-1,NA,CASSLLQGPDEQYF,TGCGCCAGCAGCTTGTTGCAGGGTCCCGACGAGCAGTACTTC